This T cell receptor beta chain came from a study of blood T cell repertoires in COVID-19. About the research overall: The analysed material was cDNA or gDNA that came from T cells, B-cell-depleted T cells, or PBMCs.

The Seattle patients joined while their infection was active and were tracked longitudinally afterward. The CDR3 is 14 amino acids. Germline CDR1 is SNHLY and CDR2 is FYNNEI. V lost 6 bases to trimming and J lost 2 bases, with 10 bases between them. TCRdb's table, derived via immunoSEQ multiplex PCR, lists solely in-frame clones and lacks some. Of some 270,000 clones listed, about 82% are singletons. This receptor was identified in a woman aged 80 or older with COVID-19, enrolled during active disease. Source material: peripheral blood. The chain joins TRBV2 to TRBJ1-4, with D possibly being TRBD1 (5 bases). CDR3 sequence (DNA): TGTGCCAGCAGCGGGGGGGGGACTAATGAAAAACTGTTTTTT. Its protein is CASSGGGTNEKLFF.